These 22 T cell receptor beta chains were all obtained from the same sample, sequenced in a study of blood T cell repertoires in COVID-19. Repertoires were generated with immunoSEQ multiplex PCR, while TCRdb's copy carries only in-frame clones and drops some. The sample shows roughly 87,000 clones, about 82% of them seen only once. Sequenced material: peripheral blood. All receptors come from a human donor in a cohort sampled during active COVID-19.

The gene calls are TRBV7-9 and TRBJ1-2; D possibly corresponds to TRBD1 (6 bases). The CDR3 runs to 14 residues. Germline lookup yields CDR1 SEHNR and CDR2 FQNEAQ (reference sequence). V was shortened by 1 base and J by 7 bases, with 13 bases between the two germline ends. The chain's CDR3 is CASSLGEAGVGYTF. The CDR3 DNA reads as TGTGCCAGCAGCTTAGGGGAAGCAGGGGTTGGCTACACCTTC.

This chain connects TRBV7-2 to TRBJ2-7, with 9 positions matching TRBD2. The CDR3 extends over 15 amino acids. Germline CDR1 reads SGHTA; CDR2 reads FQGNSA. After removal of 1 base from V and 3 bases from J, the junction contained 4 bases not matched to a gene. In DNA, the CDR3 is TGTGCCAGCAGCTTAGTGTTAGCGGGGGTCTACGAGCAGTACTTC. This encodes CASSLVLAGVYEQYF.

V and J are TRBV5-1 and TRBJ2-1, with TRBD2 identical over 9 bases. V lost 4 bases, J lost 0 bases, and 5 bases stayed unmatched. Germline-derived CDR1 and CDR2 are SGHRS and YFSETQ. The CDR3 length is 16 residues. In DNA form, the CDR3 reads TGCGCCAGCAGCGGACTAGCGTATAGCTCCTACAATGAGCAGTTCTTC. Protein sequence: CASSGLAYSSYNEQFF.

The genes are TRBV7-3 and TRBJ2-1, with 8 nucleotides matching TRBD2. The CDR3 length is 16 residues. Unmatched junction bases numbered 9, after V lost 5 bases and J lost 3 bases. Germline lookup yields CDR1 SGHTA and CDR2 FQGTGA. The CDR3 is CASSRSGNRGYNEQFF. CDR3 in DNA: TGTGCCAGCAGCCGTAGCGGGAACCGAGGCTACAATGAGCAGTTCTTC. The entire variable domain, with the rest obtained from reference TRBV7-3 and TRBJ2-1, is as follows: GAGVSQTPSNKVTEKGKYVELRCDPISGHTALYWYRQSLGQGPEFLIYFQGTGAADDSGLPNDRFFAVRPEGSVSTLKIQRTERGDSAVYLCASSRSGNRGYNEQFFGPGTRLTVL.

The chain has TRBV3-1 (or the pseudogene TRBV3-2) and TRBJ2-5, with D maybe TRBD2 (5 bases). The CDR3 runs to 14 residues. CDR1 LGHDT and CDR2 YNNKEL come from the germline V gene (reference sequence). V gave up 3 bases and J gave up 5 bases, with 13 bases separating them. The CDR3 loop is CASSQGGSTETQYF. The CDR3 DNA reads as TGTGCCAGCAGCCAGGGTGGGAGTACTGAGACCCAGTACTTC.

V is TRBV15 and J is TRBJ2-7; D perhaps matches TRBD2 (6 bases). The CDR3 totals 14 residues. Germline-derived CDR1 and CDR2 are LNHNV and YYDKDF (reference sequence). Between the trimmed V and J ends, which lost 1 base and 3 bases, there was a span of 10 bases. CDR3 region: CATSRGRGYYEQYF. The CDR3 DNA reads TGTGCCACCAGCAGAGGCCGGGGGTACTACGAGCAGTACTTC. Combining the CDR3 with reference TRBV15 and TRBJ2-7 gives the whole variable domain DAMVIQNPRYQVTQFGKPVTLSCSQTLNHNVMYWYQQKSSQAPKLLFHYYDKDFNNEADTPDNFQSRRPNTSFCFLDIRSPGLGDTAMYLCATSRGRGYYEQYFGPGTRLTVT.

The chain employs TRBV14 and TRBJ2-7, with D perhaps TRBD1 (6 bases). This CDR3 contains 16 residues. CDR1 is SGHDN and CDR2 is FVKESK in the germline V gene. V gave up 1 base and J gave up 0 bases, with 13 bases separating them. Here the CDR3 DNA reads TGTGCCAGCAGCCAAGGCCGGGACAAATACTCCTACGAGCAGTACTTC. Its protein product is CASSQGRDKYSYEQYF.

The chain employs TRBV4-2 and TRBJ2-3; 8 bases align to TRBD2. The CDR3 covers 16 residues. Germline V CDR1 and CDR2: LGHNA, YNFKEQ. With 4 bases clipped from V and 4 bases from J, the junction kept 10 bases outside the gene matches. As DNA, the CDR3 is TGTGCCAGCAGCCCCCTCCCGGGAGCGGGAGCAGATACGCAGTATTTT. Protein sequence: CASSPLPGAGADTQYF.

This clone has just a few counts. The chain uses TRBV7-9 and TRBJ2-3, with 12 bases identical to TRBD2. V was clipped by 4 bases and J by 4 bases; unmatched bases: 9. The CDR3 loop spans 17 amino acids. Germline V gives CDR1 SEHNR, CDR2 FQNEAQ (reference sequence). The CDR3 spells CASSSTLAGGPADTQYF. The CDR3 region has the DNA TGTGCCAGCAGCTCGACTCTAGCGGGGGGGCCGGCAGATACGCAGTATTTT.

This CDR3 is CASSQTGAGEQYF. The CDR3 DNA reads as TGTGCCAGCAGTCAGACAGGGGCGGGGGAGCAGTACTTC. This chain joins TRBV28 and TRBJ2-7, with 8 bases that match TRBD1. Germline CDR1 is MDHEN and CDR2 is SYDVKM. V was pared by 5 bases and J by 7 bases, with 7 bases of the junction left unmatched. The CDR3 spans 13 residues.

CDR3 nucleotides: TGTGCCAGCAGTTACTCGAAGGACAGGGTTTTCGCCGGGGAGCTGTTTTTT. Residues: CASSYSKDRVFAGELFF. V and J are TRBV6-2 or TRBV6-3 and TRBJ2-2; TRBD1 matches at 8 bases. CDR1 and CDR2 from the germline V gene are MNHEY and SVGEGT. The CDR3 contains 17 residues. V lost 0 bases, J lost 6 bases, and 9 bases stayed unmatched.

The chain uses TRBV4-3 and TRBJ2-1, with TRBD2 matching 12 bases. The length of the CDR3 is 15 residues. J was trimmed by 9 bases and V by 4 bases; bases with no gene match: 7. Germline V gene lookup returns CDR1 LGHNA and CDR2 YSLEER. As DNA, the CDR3 is TGCGCCAGCAGCCTAAGACTAGCGGGAGAAGGTGAGCAGTTCTTC. Translating it yields CASSLRLAGEGEQFF.

This clone was counted a single time. This chain uses TRBV15 with TRBJ1-5; TRBD1 might be the D (6 bases). CDR3 length: 18 amino acids. The germline CDR1 and CDR2 sequences are LNHNV and YYDKDF (reference sequence). V lost 5 bases to trimming and J lost 0 bases, with 20 bases between them. The chain's CDR3 is CATSFHVTGKLSNQPQHF. The CDR3 DNA reads TGTGCCACCAGCTTCCACGTAACAGGGAAACTTAGCAATCAGCCCCAGCATTTT.

This chain links TRBV4-2 with TRBJ2-1; D is uncertain. The CDR3 runs to 15 residues. Germline CDR1 LGHNA, CDR2 YNFKEQ. Deletions cut 1 base from V and 0 bases from J, with 7 bases between. This chain's CDR3 is CASSQVTPSYNEQFF. CDR3 sequence (DNA): TGTGCCAGCAGCCAAGTCACTCCCTCCTACAATGAGCAGTTCTTC.

The chain couples TRBV7-2 to TRBJ2-1; maybe TRBD1 (6 bases). CDR1 SGHTA and CDR2 FQGNSA come from the germline V gene. The CDR3 extends over 13 amino acids. V lost 7 bases and J lost 10, with 17 bases in between. The CDR3 loop reads CASTPTQGWEQFF. The DNA for the CDR3 is TGTGCCAGCACCCCCACACAGGGATGGGAGCAGTTCTTC.

The V gene is TRBV6-2 or TRBV6-3, the J gene TRBJ2-4, with D perhaps TRBD1 (6 bases). V lost 0 bases, J lost 9 bases, and 21 bases lay in between. Germline V gene lookup returns CDR1 MNHEY and CDR2 SVGEGT. This CDR3 comprises 17 residues. CDR3 protein: CASSYSPETGPMAIQYF. In DNA, the CDR3 is TGTGCCAGCAGTTACTCCCCGGAAACAGGGCCCATGGCCATTCAGTACTTC.

The V call is TRBV5-1, the J call TRBJ2-5; possibly TRBD2 for D (5 bases). V was clipped by 0 bases and J by 3 bases, with 15 bases between them. The CDR3 extends over 16 amino acids. Germline V lookup: CDR1 SGHRS, CDR2 YFSETQ. The CDR3 nucleotides are TGCGCCAGCAGCTTGGCCGACATTCTGGGAGAAGAGACCCAGTACTTC. Its protein product is CASSLADILGEETQYF.

This chain uses TRBV18 with TRBJ2-1; tentative D call: TRBD2 (6 bases). V lost 0 bases and J lost 8, with 14 bases in between. The CDR3 totals 15 residues. CDR1 is KGHSH, CDR2 LQKENI, per germline. The CDR3 spells CASSPPQGPGDEQFF. For the CDR3, the DNA is TGTGCCAGCTCACCACCCCAGGGCCCGGGGGATGAGCAGTTCTTC.

The rearrangement links TRBV10-3 to TRBJ2-5; 11 bases align to TRBD2. Germline values: CDR1 ENHRY, CDR2 SYGVKD. The CDR3 spans 16 residues. Trimming at V came to 1 base and at J to 2 bases, leaving 3 bases not matched to a gene. The CDR3 bases are TGTGCCATCAGTGAGTTCCTAGCGGGGGGACAAGAGACCCAGTACTTC. Its translation: CAISEFLAGGQETQYF.

J is TRBJ2-7 and V is TRBV27, with a possible D match to TRBD2 (7 bases). This CDR3 contains 15 residues. Germline V gene lookup returns CDR1 MNHEY and CDR2 SMNVEV (reference sequence). V was pared by 5 bases and J by 5 bases, with 19 bases between. This CDR3 reads CASSLWGGTPNEQYF. CDR3 DNA sequence: TGTGCCAGCAGTCTGTGGGGGGGCACTCCCAACGAGCAGTACTTC.

This clone was recorded many times. The gene calls are TRBV9 and TRBJ2-7; 11 bases map to TRBD1. Germline V gene lookup returns CDR1 SGDLS and CDR2 YYNGEE. The CDR3 runs 15 residues. The V gene end was trimmed by 4 bases and the J gene end by 0 bases; junction bases not matched to a gene: 3. The CDR3 spells CASSLGQGVSYEQYF. DNA for the CDR3: TGTGCCAGCAGCTTGGGACAGGGGGTCTCCTACGAGCAGTACTTC.

The genes are TRBV5-1 and TRBJ2-4; 9 positions agree with TRBD1. After removal of 3 bases from V and 5 bases from J, the junction contained 6 bases not matched to a gene. CDR3 length equals 15 residues. Looked up from germline, CDR1 is SGHRS and CDR2 is YFSETQ. CDR3: CASSSRQGDQNIQYF. For the CDR3, the DNA is TGCGCCAGCAGCTCGCGACAGGGGGACCAAAACATTCAGTACTTC.